These T cell receptor beta chains were read from a single sample in a study of radiation and T cells in renal cell carcinoma. Generated by immunoSEQ multiplex PCR, the TCRdb table keeps only in-frame clones and is missing some. This table holds roughly 100,000 clones, about 86% found once. The source material was blood, sampled from a patient whose treatment included radiotherapy and nephrectomy. The receptor set was obtained from a man aged 50 or older with renal cell carcinoma. Each CDR3 is given with its conserved first and last residue. Size tells how often a clone was seen (once, few, many) or the class of an expanded clone, and some rows leave it out.

j_call clone_size v_call cdr3_aa
TRBJ2-3 - TRBV18 CASSPGQNTDTQYF
TRBJ2-1 - TRBV7-2 CASSWSGGSYNEQFF
TRBJ2-1 - TRBV11-3 CASSLYHGFLYYNEQFF
TRBJ2-1 - TRBV6-6 CASTGSRSYNEQFF
TRBJ2-7 - TRBV19 CASSTGRYPYEQYF
TRBJ2-2 - TRBV5-1 CASSLALGEVTGELFF
TRBJ1-1 - TRBV7-3 CASSKGQANTEAFF
TRBJ2-1 - TRBV6-5 CANSNTGFTGQFF
TRBJ2-5 - TRBV4-1 CASSQTGDRGMETQYF
TRBJ1-2 - TRBV7-2 CASSPNGTPYGYTF
TRBJ1-6 - TRBV6-5 CASSYFDSNSPLHF
TRBJ2-7 - TRBV6-1 CASSKIGYEQYF
TRBJ1-1 - TRBV2 CASSVGHSNMNTEAFF
TRBJ2-7 once TRBV27 CASSTGGGTYEQYF
TRBJ2-7 - TRBV11-2 CASSTRYLREQYF
TRBJ2-1 - TRBV7-9 CASSLTGGLPEQFF
TRBJ2-3 - TRBV4-3 CASSQDDGATQYF
TRBJ1-2 - TRBV5-1 CASSWLGGLTNYGYTF
TRBJ2-2 - TRBV2 CASREFYVNTGELFF
TRBJ1-1 - TRBV19 CASSRQGRTEAFF
TRBJ2-3 - TRBV5-1 CASSLDLGRTDTQYF
TRBJ2-5 - TRBV14 CASSPGRLGAQYF
TRBJ2-7 - TRBV7-2 CASSLTGTGFSEQYF
TRBJ2-2 - TRBV30 CASRDPNTGELFF
TRBJ2-3 - TRBV11-2 CASSSSGGTLRYTDTQYF
TRBJ2-7 - TRBV4-2 CASSQRTTGSGSYEQYF
TRBJ1-5 - TRBV2 CASSEEGGASWPQHF
TRBJ2-1 - TRBV9 CASSPRPLAGDGYNEQFF
TRBJ1-1 - TRBV11-2 CASSLDGEMNTEAFF
TRBJ1-3 - TRBV5-1 CASRSGIISSGNTIYF
TRBJ2-7 - TRBV11-2 CASSRQGYEQYF
TRBJ1-2 - TRBV27 CASSLNRLVRAYGYTF
TRBJ2-1 - TRBV18 CASSPPSTGTLNEQFF
TRBJ2-3 - TRBV29-1 CSASPTGGTDTQYF
TRBJ2-6 - TRBV4-1 CASSQTGYGANVLTF
TRBJ2-5 - TRBV11-2 CASSSSGIMETQYF
TRBJ1-1 - TRBV5-1 CASSLVFRGRTEAFF
TRBJ2-5 - TRBV11-2 CASSLSVGETQYF
TRBJ2-4 - TRBV7-9 CASSFGDRGNIQYF
TRBJ2-7 - TRBV6-1 CASSAREVYEQYF
TRBJ2-3 - TRBV19 CASRLAGGGADTQYF
TRBJ2-2 - TRBV13 CASTGTPNTGELFF
TRBJ2-5 - TRBV19 CASSNAGRETQYF
TRBJ2-1 - TRBV9 CASSPKGLANYNEQFF
TRBJ2-7 - TRBV9 CASSIGTSGRTYEQYF
TRBJ1-3 - TRBV5-4 CASSLGGQLGNTIYF
TRBJ2-2 once TRBV6-4 CASSDQTGELFF
TRBJ1-4 - TRBV6-1 CASSEAGVPVLNEKLFF
TRBJ1-5 - TRBV7-8 CASSFRGSRIRQPQHF
TRBJ1-1 many TRBV9 CASSGGSLEAFF
TRBJ2-5 - TRBV9 CASSVGSTGGPQETQYF
TRBJ1-2 - TRBV6-5 CASTVYRGGYGYTF
TRBJ2-3 - TRBV7-8 CASSLGGGGDTQYF
TRBJ2-1 few TRBV9 CASSLSSGTTYNEQFF
TRBJ2-1 - TRBV18 CASSGPGDEQFF
TRBJ2-3 - TRBV7-3 CASSKVAGTDTQYF
TRBJ1-5 - TRBV25-1 CASSERDSGPQHF
TRBJ1-2 once TRBV28 CASSLGSTEAGGYTF
TRBJ2-3 - TRBV9 CASSPRVSDTQYF
TRBJ2-7 - TRBV10-3 CAISVGYEQYF